These 20 T cell receptor beta chains share one sample of origin, sequenced in a study of blood T cells in healthy people across ages. Primers used in a second PCR of roughly 6 to 11 cycles were a sample-barcoded 5' primer and a J-beta primer mix. MiXCR, applied by TCRdb to the 5' RACE reads, yields one record per CDR3 protein. The table lists 1.5 million to 2 million distinct CDR3 sequences, roughly 27% of them singletons. The sequenced sample consisted of blood. The receptors originated from a woman aged 30 to 39 in good health.

This clonotype was seen many times. This chain connects TRBV29-1 to TRBJ2-7, with D maybe TRBD1 (5 bases). The CDR3 length is 12 residues. Between the trimmed V and J ends, which lost 5 bases and 4 bases, there was a span of 12 bases. Looked up from germline, CDR1 is SQVTM and CDR2 is ANQGSEA. The CDR3 is CSVFNRLYEQYF. The CDR3 coding sequence is TGCAGCGTTTTCAACAGGTTGTACGAGCAGTACTTC.

The chain uses TRBV6-1 and TRBJ2-1; 10 nucleotides align to TRBD2. This CDR3 is 16 amino acids long. Germline-derived CDR1 and CDR2 are MNHNS and SASEGT. V was clipped by 2 bases and J by 2 bases; unmatched bases: 3. The CDR3: CASSEKRGGAYNEQFF. The DNA of the CDR3 is TGTGCCAGCAGTGAAAAGCGGGGGGGGGCCTACAATGAGCAGTTCTTC.

A few counts support this clonotype. The V call is TRBV10-3, the J call TRBJ1-2; D is undetermined. The ends were cut back, 4 bases at V and 2 bases at J, with 11 bases in the middle. The V gene's germline CDR1 is ENHRY and CDR2 SYGVKD. The CDR3 covers 14 residues. The CDR3 here is CAISGLEVNYGYTF. CDR3 coding DNA: TGTGCCATCAGTGGCCTGGAAGTAAACTATGGCTACACCTTC.

This chain uses TRBV12-3 or TRBV12-4 with TRBJ2-1; TRBD2 matches at 12 bases. Germline trimming cut 8 bases from V and 9 bases from J; bases unmatched to any gene: 8. The CDR3 loop spans 14 amino acids. The CDR3 sequence: CASGLAGLTGEQFF. The CDR3, as DNA: TGTGCCAGCGGACTAGCGGGGCTTACTGGTGAGCAGTTCTTC.

Comments on this clonotype: A much larger clone differs from this one at a single base, so this may be a read error. DNA of the CDR3: TGTGCCAACAGTTACTCCCCCGCGGGCTACAATGAGCAGTTCTTC. Translating it yields CANSYSPAGYNEQFF. This chain uses TRBV6-2 or TRBV6-3 with TRBJ2-1; perhaps TRBD2 as D (5 bases). This CDR3 has 15 residues. Germline V CDR1 and CDR2: MNHEY, SVGEGT.

As concerns this clonotype: One base away lies a much larger clone, so this may be a sequencing read error. This chain links TRBV12-3 or TRBV12-4 with TRBJ2-5, with 9 bases matching TRBD2. V gave up 11 bases and J gave up 5 bases; unmatched junction bases: 12. This CDR3 contains 14 residues. The CDR3 region has the DNA TGTGCCGGCAACCCAGCGGGGGGTGGTGAGACCCAGTACTTC. It translates to CAGNPAGGGETQYF.

This clonotype was counted between two and nine times. V gene TRBV2 combines with J gene TRBJ1-2, with D possibly TRBD1 on 5 matching bases. Germline CDR1 reads SNHLY; CDR2 reads FYNNEI. CDR3 length equals 12 residues. Trimming pared 6 bases from V and 8 bases from J, leaving 13 bases between. The CDR3 here is CASRGLSRGYTF. In DNA form, the CDR3 reads TGTGCCAGCAGGGGGCTTTCCCGAGGCTACACCTTC.

This clonotype was detected ten times or more. V and J are TRBV12-3 or TRBV12-4 and TRBJ2-1; TRBD2 aligns across 12 bases. V gave up 6 bases and J gave up 0 bases; unmatched junction bases: 0. This CDR3 contains 15 residues. The CDR3 DNA follows: TGTGCCAGCAGGGGACTAGCGGGCTCCTACAATGAGCAGTTCTTC. Protein sequence: CASRGLAGSYNEQFF.

The CDR3 region has the DNA TGCGCCAGCAGCTTGGGTGACAGGGGTGTTACCTATGGCTACACCTTC. The encoded protein is CASSLGDRGVTYGYTF. The chain uses TRBV5-1 and TRBJ1-2, with 8 bases matching TRBD1. The CDR3 has 16 residues. Germline values: CDR1 SGHRS, CDR2 YFSETQ. The V segment lost 0 bases and the J segment 4 bases; nucleotides outside the gene matches: 8.

This clonotype has a count of ten or more. The V gene is TRBV27, the J gene TRBJ2-3; no clear D gene. The germline V and J ends were trimmed by 7 bases and 2 bases, with 7 bases remaining between them. Germline assignment: CDR1 MNHEY and CDR2 SMNVEV (reference sequence). The CDR3 is 12 amino acids. CDR3 sequence: CASKGPTDTQYF. CDR3 nucleotide sequence: TGTGCCAGCAAAGGGCCCACAGATACGCAGTATTTT.

The table lists this clonotype with a few counts. The V call is TRBV6-6, the J call TRBJ1-2, with 7 positions matching TRBD1. The CDR3 loop spans 14 amino acids. Germline CDR1 reads MNHNY; CDR2 reads SVGAGI (reference sequence). The junction had 7 bases not matched to a gene; V was cut back by 5 bases and J by 4 bases. The CDR3 reads CASSTDRALYGYTF. In DNA, the CDR3 is TGTGCCAGCAGTACCGACAGGGCCCTCTATGGCTACACCTTC.

This clonotype was recorded a few times. A much larger clone lies a single base off, so this may be a read error. The chain carries TRBV12-3 or TRBV12-4 and TRBJ2-5; the match to TRBD1 covers 8 bases. The assigned J gene may be wrong: the sequence end matches TRBJ2-1 better. This CDR3 has 14 residues. CDR3: CASSPRTGKETQFF. The CDR3, as DNA: TGTGCCAGCAGTCCTCGGACAGGGAAAGAGACCCAGTTCTTC.

This clonotype was observed many times. The CDR3 DNA is TGCAGTGCTAGCGAAACTCCTAGCTCCTACGAGCAGTACTTC. The encoded protein is CSASETPSSYEQYF. The chain uses TRBV20-1 and TRBJ2-7; no clear D gene. This CDR3 spans 14 amino acids. The V gene lost 3 bases and the J gene lost 0 bases, with 12 bases spanning the gap. The germline V gene has CDR1 DFQATT and CDR2 SNEGSKA (reference sequence).

Note on this clonotype: At one end, the junction sequence differs from germline, possibly due to a read error. The chain employs TRBV10-3 and TRBJ1-5, with D unclear. The germline V gene has CDR1 ENHRY and CDR2 SYGVKD. This CDR3 is built from 17 residues. The CDR3 DNA reads TGTGCCATCAGTGAGGGAGCCCCAAGGGCAAGCAACCAGCCCCAGCATTTT. Translating it yields CAISEGAPRASNQPQHF.

V is TRBV9 and J is TRBJ2-5; 7 bases are a match to TRBD2. The ends lost 3 bases at V and 4 bases at J; junction bases unmatched: 6. The germline CDR1 and CDR2 sequences are SGDLS and YYNGEE. CDR3 length: 14 amino acids. Here the CDR3 DNA reads TGTGCCAGCAGCGCCTCCGGGACTACAGAGACCCAGTACTTC. Its translation is CASSASGTTETQYF.

This chain connects TRBV7-8 to TRBJ2-3, with D possibly being TRBD1 (6 bases). The germline gives CDR1 SGHVS, CDR2 FQNEAQ. The CDR3 is 16 residues long. The germline V and J ends were trimmed by 1 base and 2 bases, with 13 bases remaining between them. CDR3 loop: CASSLVQGWTTDTQYF. CDR3 bases: TGTGCCAGCAGCTTAGTTCAGGGGTGGACCACAGATACGCAGTATTTT. The entire variable domain, with the rest obtained from reference TRBV7-8 and TRBJ2-3, is as follows: GAGVSQSPRYKVAKRGQDVALRCDPISGHVSLFWYQQALGQGPEFLTYFQNEAQLDKSGLPSDRFFAERPEGSVSTLKIQRTQQEDSAVYLCASSLVQGWTTDTQYFGPGTRLTVL.

This rearrangement joins TRBV28 to TRBJ1-1; D is undetermined. CDR3 length: 14 residues. Germline-derived CDR1 and CDR2 are MDHEN and SYDVKM. Trimming left V 7 bases short and J 4 bases short, with 16 bases between. CDR3 residues: CASKPPQRPTEAFF. The CDR3 nucleotides are TGTGCCAGCAAGCCCCCCCAGAGGCCCACTGAAGCTTTCTTT.

This clonotype was observed a few times. The chain is built from TRBV6-2 or TRBV6-3 and TRBJ2-1, with TRBD2 matching 11 bases. V trimming: 4 bases; J trimming: 2 bases; junction bases outside the gene matches: 4. The germline gives CDR1 MNHEY, CDR2 SVGEGT. The CDR3 has 16 residues. The CDR3 sequence is CASSSGTSGTYNEQFF. As DNA, the CDR3 is TGTGCCAGCAGTTCCGGGACTAGCGGAACCTACAATGAGCAGTTCTTC.

This clonotype was seen a handful of times. V and J are TRBV5-1 and TRBJ2-3; D unclear. The V end was cut by 4 bases, the J end by 2 bases, with 11 bases between. The CDR3 covers 14 residues. Germline V gene sequence: CDR1 SGHRS, CDR2 YFSETQ. The CDR3 reads CASSLLGNTDTQYF. CDR3 coding DNA: TGCGCCAGCAGCCTGCTAGGGAACACAGATACGCAGTATTTT.

The sample holds a few counts of this clonotype. The V call is TRBV11-2, the J call TRBJ2-7; 9 bases map to TRBD1. J was trimmed by 3 bases and V by 4 bases; bases with no gene match: 7. The CDR3 sequence is 15 residues long. Germline-derived CDR1 and CDR2 are SGHAT and FQNNGV. CDR3 loop: CASSYGQGTYYEQYF. In DNA, the CDR3 is TGTGCCAGCAGCTATGGACAGGGGACCTACTACGAGCAGTACTTC.